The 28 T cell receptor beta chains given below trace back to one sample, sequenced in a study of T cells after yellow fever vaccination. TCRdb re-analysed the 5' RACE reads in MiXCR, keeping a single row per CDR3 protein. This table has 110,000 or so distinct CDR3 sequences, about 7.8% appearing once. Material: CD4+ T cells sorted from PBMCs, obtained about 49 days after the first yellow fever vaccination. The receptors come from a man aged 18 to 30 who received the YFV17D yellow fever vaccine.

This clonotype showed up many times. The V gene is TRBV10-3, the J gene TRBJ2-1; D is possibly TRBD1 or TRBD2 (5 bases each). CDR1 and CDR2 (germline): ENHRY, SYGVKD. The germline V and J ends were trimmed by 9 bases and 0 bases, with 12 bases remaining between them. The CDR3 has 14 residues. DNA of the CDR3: TGTGCCATACTCCGGGACCGCTCCTACAATGAGCAGTTCTTC. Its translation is CAILRDRSYNEQFF.

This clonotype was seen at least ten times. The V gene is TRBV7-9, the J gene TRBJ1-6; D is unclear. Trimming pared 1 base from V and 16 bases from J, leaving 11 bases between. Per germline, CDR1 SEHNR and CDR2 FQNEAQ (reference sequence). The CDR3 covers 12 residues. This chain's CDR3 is CASSLDPGPLHF. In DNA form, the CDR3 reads TGTGCCAGCAGCTTAGACCCGGGCCCTCTCCACTTT.

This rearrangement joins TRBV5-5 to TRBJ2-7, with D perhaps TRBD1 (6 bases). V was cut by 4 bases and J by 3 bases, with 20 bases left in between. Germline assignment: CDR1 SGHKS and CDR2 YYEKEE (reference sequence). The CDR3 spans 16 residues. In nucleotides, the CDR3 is TGTGCCAGCAGCCCTGGAGCAGGGGCGAGGGTCTACGAGCAGTACTTC. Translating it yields CASSPGAGARVYEQYF.

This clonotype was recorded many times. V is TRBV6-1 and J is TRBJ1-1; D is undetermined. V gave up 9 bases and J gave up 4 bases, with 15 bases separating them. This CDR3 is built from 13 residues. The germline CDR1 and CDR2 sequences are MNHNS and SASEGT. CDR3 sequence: CASTVRAGTEAFF. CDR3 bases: TGTGCCAGTACGGTCCGAGCGGGCACTGAAGCTTTCTTT.

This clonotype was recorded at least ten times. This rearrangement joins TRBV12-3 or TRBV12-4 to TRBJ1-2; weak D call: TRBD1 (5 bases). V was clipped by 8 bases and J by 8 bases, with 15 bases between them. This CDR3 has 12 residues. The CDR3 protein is CASAFAGGGYTF. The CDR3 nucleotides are TGTGCCAGCGCCTTCGCGGGGGGAGGCTACACCTTC.

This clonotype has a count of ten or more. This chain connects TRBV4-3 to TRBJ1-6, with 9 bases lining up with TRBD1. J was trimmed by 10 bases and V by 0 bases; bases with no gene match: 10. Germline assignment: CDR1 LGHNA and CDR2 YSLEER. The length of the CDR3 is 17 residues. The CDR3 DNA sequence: TGCGCCAGCAGCCAAGATTGGGGGGACAGGGTTAAGTCACCCCTCCACTTT. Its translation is CASSQDWGDRVKSPLHF.

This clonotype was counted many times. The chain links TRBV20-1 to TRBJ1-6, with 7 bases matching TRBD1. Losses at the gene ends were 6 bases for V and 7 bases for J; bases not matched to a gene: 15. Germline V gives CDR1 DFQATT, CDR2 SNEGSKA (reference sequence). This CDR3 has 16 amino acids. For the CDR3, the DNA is TGCAGTGCCGAATCTCTTGAACAGGGGTTGAATTCACCCCTCCACTTT. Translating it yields CSAESLEQGLNSPLHF.

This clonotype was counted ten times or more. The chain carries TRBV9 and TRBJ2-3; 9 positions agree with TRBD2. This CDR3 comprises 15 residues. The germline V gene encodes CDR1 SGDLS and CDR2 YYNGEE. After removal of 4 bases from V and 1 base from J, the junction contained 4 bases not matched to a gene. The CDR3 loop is CASSWRTSGTDTQYF. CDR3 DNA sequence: TGTGCCAGCAGCTGGCGGACTAGCGGCACAGATACGCAGTATTTT.

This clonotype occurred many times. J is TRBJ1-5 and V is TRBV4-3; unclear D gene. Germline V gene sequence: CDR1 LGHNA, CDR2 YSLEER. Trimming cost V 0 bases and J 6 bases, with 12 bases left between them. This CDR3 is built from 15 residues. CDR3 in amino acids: CASSQDPGNGQPQHF. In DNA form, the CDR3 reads TGCGCCAGCAGCCAAGACCCGGGGAACGGTCAGCCCCAGCATTTT.

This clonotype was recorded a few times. DNA of the CDR3: TGTGCCAGCAGCGTAGCCCCGGACAGGGTCGACGAGCAGTACTTC. Encoded protein: CASSVAPDRVDEQYF. The V and J genes are TRBV9 and TRBJ2-7; TRBD1 aligns across 8 bases. The V segment lost 0 bases and the J segment 5 bases; nucleotides outside the gene matches: 7. Germline V gives CDR1 SGDLS, CDR2 YYNGEE. The CDR3 spans 15 residues. The complete variable domain, with remaining parts taken from reference TRBV9 and TRBJ2-7, reads DSGVTQTPKHLITATGQRVTLRCSPRSGDLSVYWYQQSLDQGLQFLIQYYNGEERAKGNILERFSAQQFPDLHSELNLSSLELGDSALYFCASSVAPDRVDEQYFGPGTRLTVT.

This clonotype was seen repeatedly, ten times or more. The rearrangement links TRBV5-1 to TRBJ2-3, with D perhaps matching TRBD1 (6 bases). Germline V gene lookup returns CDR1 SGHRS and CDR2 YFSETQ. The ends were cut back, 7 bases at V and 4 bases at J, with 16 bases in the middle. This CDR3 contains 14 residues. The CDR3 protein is CASSIQQGPDTQYF. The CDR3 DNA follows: TGCGCCAGCTCGATACAACAGGGCCCAGATACGCAGTATTTT.

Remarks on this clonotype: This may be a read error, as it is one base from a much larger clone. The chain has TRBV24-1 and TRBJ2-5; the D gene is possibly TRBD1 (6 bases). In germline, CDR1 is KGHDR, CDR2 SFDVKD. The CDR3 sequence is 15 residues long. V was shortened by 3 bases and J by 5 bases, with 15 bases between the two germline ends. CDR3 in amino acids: CATSDTTGPGETQYF. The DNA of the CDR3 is TGTGCCACCAGTGATACCACAGGGCCCGGCGAGACCCAGTACTTC.

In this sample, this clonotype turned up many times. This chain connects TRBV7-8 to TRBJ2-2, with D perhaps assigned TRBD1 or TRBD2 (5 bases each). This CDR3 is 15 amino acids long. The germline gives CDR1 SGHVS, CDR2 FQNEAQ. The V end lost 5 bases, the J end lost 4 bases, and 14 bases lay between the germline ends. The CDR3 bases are TGTGCCAGCAGCGGCGCAGCAGGGACCACCGGGGAGCTGTTTTTT. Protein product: CASSGAAGTTGELFF.

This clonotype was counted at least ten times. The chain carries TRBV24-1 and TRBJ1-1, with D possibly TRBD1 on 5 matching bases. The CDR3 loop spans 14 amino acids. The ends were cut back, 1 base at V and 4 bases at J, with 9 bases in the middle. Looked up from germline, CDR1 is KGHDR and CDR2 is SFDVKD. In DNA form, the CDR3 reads TGTGCCACCAGTGATTTAGGCAGGGTCACTGAAGCTTTCTTT. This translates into CATSDLGRVTEAFF.

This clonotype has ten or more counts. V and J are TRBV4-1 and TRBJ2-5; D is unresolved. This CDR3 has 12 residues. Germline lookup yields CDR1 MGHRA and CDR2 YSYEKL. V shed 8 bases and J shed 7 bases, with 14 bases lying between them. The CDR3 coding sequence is TGCGCCAGCGCCCAGGCCGCCGGGACCCAGTACTTC. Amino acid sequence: CASAQAAGTQYF.

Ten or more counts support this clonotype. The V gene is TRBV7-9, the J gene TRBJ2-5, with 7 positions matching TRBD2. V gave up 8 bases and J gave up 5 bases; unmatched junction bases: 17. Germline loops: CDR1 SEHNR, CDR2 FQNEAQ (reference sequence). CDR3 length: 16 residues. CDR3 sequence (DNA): TGTGCCAGCGGACCCTGGCTCCGGGGGGATTGGGAGACCCAGTACTTC. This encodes CASGPWLRGDWETQYF.

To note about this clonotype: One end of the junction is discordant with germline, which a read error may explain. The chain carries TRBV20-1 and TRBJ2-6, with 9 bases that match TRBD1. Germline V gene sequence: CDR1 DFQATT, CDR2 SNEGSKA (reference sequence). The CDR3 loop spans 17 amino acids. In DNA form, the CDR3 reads TGCTGTGCTAGAGCCCAGGGACAGGGCTCTGGGGCCAACGTCCTGACTTTC. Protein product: CCARAQGQGSGANVLTF.

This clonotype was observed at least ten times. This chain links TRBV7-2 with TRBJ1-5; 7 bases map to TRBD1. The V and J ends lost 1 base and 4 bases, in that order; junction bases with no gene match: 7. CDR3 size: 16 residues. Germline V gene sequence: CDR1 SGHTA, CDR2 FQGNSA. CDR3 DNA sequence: TGTGCCAGCAGCTTAGGAGCACAGGGGTTTAATCAGCCCCAGCATTTT. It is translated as CASSLGAQGFNQPQHF.

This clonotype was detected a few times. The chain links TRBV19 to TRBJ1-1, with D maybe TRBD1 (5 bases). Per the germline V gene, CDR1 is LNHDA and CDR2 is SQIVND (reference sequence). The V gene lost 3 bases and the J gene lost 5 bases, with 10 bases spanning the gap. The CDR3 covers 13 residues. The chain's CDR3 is CASSMLRDTEAFF. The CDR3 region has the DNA TGTGCCAGTAGTATGCTCAGGGATACTGAAGCTTTCTTT.

The DNA of the CDR3 is TGTGCCAGCAGTTCCGACAGGCAGCCGTATCAGCCCCAGCATTTT. It specifies CASSSDRQPYQPQHF. The genes are TRBV5-4 and TRBJ1-5; a weak D match, TRBD1 (6 bases). V lost 5 bases to trimming and J lost 5 bases, with 17 bases between them. Germline lookup yields CDR1 SGHNT and CDR2 YYREEE (reference sequence). The CDR3 is 15 amino acids. Based on the CDR3 plus reference TRBV5-4 and TRBJ1-5, the full variable domain is ETGVTQSPTHLIKTRGQQVTLRCSSQSGHNTVSWYQQALGQGPQFIFQYYREEENGRGNFPPRFSGLQFPNYSSELNVNALELDDSALYLCASSSDRQPYQPQHFGDGTRLSIL.

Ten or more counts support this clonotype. The CDR3 region has the DNA TGTGCCAGCAGCCAAGAAGGCTTTTATGGCTACACCTTC. Translating gives CASSQEGFYGYTF. This chain connects TRBV3-1 to TRBJ1-2; D unclear. Trimming stripped 0 bases from V and 5 bases from J, with 7 bases between. The germline V gene has CDR1 LGHDT and CDR2 YNNKEL (reference sequence). The CDR3 has 13 amino acids.

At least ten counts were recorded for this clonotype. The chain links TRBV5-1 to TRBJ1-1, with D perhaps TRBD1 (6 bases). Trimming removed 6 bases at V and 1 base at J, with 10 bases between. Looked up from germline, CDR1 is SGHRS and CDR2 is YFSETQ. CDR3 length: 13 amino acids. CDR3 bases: TGCGCCAGCATGGACAGTCCGAACACTGAAGCTTTCTTT. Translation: CASMDSPNTEAFF. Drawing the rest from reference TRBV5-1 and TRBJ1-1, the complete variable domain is KAGVTQTPRYLIKTRGQQVTLSCSPISGHRSVSWYQQTPGQGLQFLFEYFSETQRNKGNFPGRFSGRQFSNSRSEMNVSTLELGDSALYLCASMDSPNTEAFFGQGTRLTVV.

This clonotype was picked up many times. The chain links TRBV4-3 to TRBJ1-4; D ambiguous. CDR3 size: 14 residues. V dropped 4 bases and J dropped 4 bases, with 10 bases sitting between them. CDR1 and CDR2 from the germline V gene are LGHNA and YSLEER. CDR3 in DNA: TGCGCCAGCAGCCCCGGGGAAAATAATGAAAAACTGTTTTTT. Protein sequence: CASSPGENNEKLFF.

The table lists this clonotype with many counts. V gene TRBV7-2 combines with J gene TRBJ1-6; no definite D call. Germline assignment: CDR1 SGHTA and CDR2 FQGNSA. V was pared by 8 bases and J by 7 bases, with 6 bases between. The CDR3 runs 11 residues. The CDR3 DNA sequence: TGTGCCAGCTCTGTGAATTCACCCCTCCACTTT. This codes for CASSVNSPLHF.

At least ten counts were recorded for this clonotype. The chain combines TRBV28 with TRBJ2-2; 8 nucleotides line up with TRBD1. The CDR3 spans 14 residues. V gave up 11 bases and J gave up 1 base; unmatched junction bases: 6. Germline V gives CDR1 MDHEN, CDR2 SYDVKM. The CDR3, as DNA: TGTGCCTGGGGGACAGGACTGAACACCGGGGAGCTGTTTTTT. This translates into CAWGTGLNTGELFF. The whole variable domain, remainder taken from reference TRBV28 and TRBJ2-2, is DVKVTQSSRYLVKRTGEKVFLECVQDMDHENMFWYRQDPGLGLRLIYFSYDVKMKEKGDIPEGYSVSREKKERFSLILESASTNQTSMYLCAWGTGLNTGELFFGEGSRLTVL.

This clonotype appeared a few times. As DNA, the CDR3 is TGTGCCAGCAGTTCCATCCGACAGGGGGGAACCTACGAGCAGTACTTC. This sequence encodes CASSSIRQGGTYEQYF. The gene calls are TRBV6-5 and TRBJ2-7; TRBD1 matches 9 bases. Trimming cost V 4 bases and J 2 bases; bases outside gene matches: 9. This CDR3 spans 16 amino acids. Germline lookup yields CDR1 MNHEY and CDR2 SVGAGI.

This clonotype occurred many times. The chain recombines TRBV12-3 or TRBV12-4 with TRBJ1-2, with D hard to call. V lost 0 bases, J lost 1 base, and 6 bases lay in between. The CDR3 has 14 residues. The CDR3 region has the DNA TGTGCCAGCAGTTTAGCACAGAATAACTATGGCTACACCTTC. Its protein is CASSLAQNNYGYTF.

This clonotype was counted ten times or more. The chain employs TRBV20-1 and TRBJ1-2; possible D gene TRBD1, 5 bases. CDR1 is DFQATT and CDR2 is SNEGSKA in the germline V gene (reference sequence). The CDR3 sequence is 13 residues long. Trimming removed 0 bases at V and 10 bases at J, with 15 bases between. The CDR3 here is CSARDGGMQVYTF. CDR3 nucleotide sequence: TGCAGTGCTAGAGATGGGGGGATGCAGGTCTACACCTTC.